The rows below give T cell receptor beta chains drawn from one sample of a study of tumor-infiltrating lymphocytes in primary liver carcinoma. One entry per CDR3 protein results from TCRdb running MiXCR on the multiplex PCR reads. This sample has under 200,000 distinct CDR3 sequences, with over 80% found just once. Sequenced material: tumor tissue from primary liver carcinoma. The receptors stem from a man aged 35 to 55 with primary liver carcinoma and hepatitis B virus infection. Both conserved end residues are part of each CDR3. Each record gives: V gene, D gene, J gene, clone size, CDR3 DNA, CDR3 protein. A D gene is named only where the DNA matches it firmly. A clone size is listed for some rows: how often the clone was seen (once, few, many), or a class if it is expanded.

>TRBV13|-|TRBJ2-7|-
TGTGCCACCCGTCACCGGGGGAACTACTACGAGCAGTACTTC
CATRHRGNYYEQYF
>TRBV4-3|TRBD1|TRBJ2-1|-
TGCGCCAGCAGTCAATTTCAGGGGGTTAGCGATGAGCAGTTCTTC
CASSQFQGVSDEQFF
>TRBV11-1|-|TRBJ2-3|-
TGTGCCAGCAACCCTAAGGGCCTGTTTGATACGCAATATTTT
CASNPKGLFDTQYF
>TRBV10-2|-|TRBJ2-7|once
TGCGCCAGCAGTGAATCGGCGGGTAGGAACGAGCATTACTTC
CASSESAGRNEHYF
>TRBV4-3|TRBD2|TRBJ2-3|-
TGCGTCAGCAGCCAAGATCGGGCTATCGGGAGGGCCCTCGTAGATACGCAGTATTTT
CVSSQDRAIGRALVDTQYF
>TRBV29-1|-|TRBJ1-5|-
TGTAGCGTTGTCGGACAGATCAAACAACCCCAGCATTTT
CSVVGQIKQPQHF
>TRBV4-2|-|TRBJ2-1|-
TGTGCCAGCAGCCAAGGCGGTAGCGAAGACTCCTACTATGAGCAGTTCTTC
CASSQGGSEDSYYEQFF
>TRBV6-5|TRBD2|TRBJ2-7|-
TGTGTCAGCAGTTACTCGGGGGGGGAAGGGGGGGGCTACGAGCAGTACTTC
CVSSYSGGEGGGYEQYF
>TRBV6-5|-|TRBJ2-5|-
TGTGCCAGCAGTTACTTGAGTAGTGGCGGGCCCCAAGAGACCCAGTACTTC
CASSYLSSGGPQETQYF
>TRBV29-1|-|TRBJ2-2|-
TGCAGCGTTATTTACACCGGGGAGCTGTTCTTT
CSVIYTGELFF